One sample yielded the 27 T cell receptor beta chains listed below, sequenced in a study of CXCR3-negative and CXCR3-positive naive CD8 T cells. Points from the study as a whole: CXCR3-positive naive cells had more hydrophobic TRB CDR3s than CXCR3-negative naive cells.

No antigen has been identified for these receptors. Each TRB cDNA library was prepared by 5' RACE (with UMI labels). TCRdb reanalyzed the 5' RACE reads, giving one entry per CDR3 protein sequence and no DNA. This sample carries about 120,000 distinct CDR3 sequences, with just over 0.35% going to the ten biggest clones. The sequenced sample consisted of naive CXCR3+ CD8+ T cells from blood. The subset here: CD45RO-CCR7+CD27+CD95- naive CD8+ T cells expressing CXCR3 (TNR3+). The receptors originated from a human donor in good health. Some clones in this sample may be carry-over from other donors' samples.

The rearrangement joins TRBV7-9 to TRBJ1-2; TCRdb reports TRBD1, a call that lacks DNA to check it against. Germline V lookup: CDR1 SEHNR, CDR2 FQNEAQ (reference sequence). The CDR3 sequence is 13 residues long. The CDR3 sequence is CASRPGESYGYTF.

This chain uses TRBV7-6 with TRBJ1-1; checking the TCRdb D call of TRBD1 is not possible without DNA. The CDR3 has 15 amino acids. From germline, CDR1 is SGHVS and CDR2 FNYEAQ. The CDR3 reads CASSPNSGLNTEAFF.

The chain employs TRBV7-7 and TRBJ2-1; no DNA is available, so the TRBD1 call from TCRdb remains unchecked. The length of the CDR3 is 15 residues. Per the germline V gene, CDR1 is SSHAT and CDR2 is FNYEAQ (reference sequence). The CDR3 loop reads CASSPEHGAGNEQFF.

This rearrangement joins TRBV9 to TRBJ2-1; TCRdb selects TRBD1, and the lack of DNA leaves this call unchecked. The CDR3 totals 15 residues. CDR1 SGDLS and CDR2 YYNGEE come from the germline V gene. This CDR3 reads CASSSDRTPYNEQFF. Full variable domain (remainder filled in from reference TRBV9 and TRBJ2-1): DSGVTQTPKHLITATGQRVTLRCSPRSGDLSVYWYQQSLDQGLQFLIQYYNGEERAKGNILERFSAQQFPDLHSELNLSSLELGDSALYFCASSSDRTPYNEQFFGPGTRLTVL.

V usage is TRBV13 and J usage is TRBJ2-2; TCRdb picks TRBD1, but there is no DNA to check that call. The CDR3 has 17 residues. The germline CDR1 and CDR2 sequences are PRHDT and FYEKMQ (reference sequence). The CDR3 is CASSGRGQGKSTGELFF.

The rearrangement uses TRBV12-3 or TRBV12-4 and TRBJ2-5; TCRdb picks TRBD1, but there is no DNA to check that call. CDR3 size: 16 residues. CDR3 protein: CASSLGMRTPMETQYF.

The chain is built from TRBV4-3 and TRBJ2-1; TCRdb's D call of TRBD2 is untestable without DNA. Per the germline V gene, CDR1 is LGHNA and CDR2 is YSLEER. The CDR3 runs 16 residues. This CDR3 reads CASSTGGSGGYNEQFF.

This chain joins TRBV29-1 and TRBJ2-1. Germline-derived CDR1 and CDR2 are SQVTM and ANQGSEA. The CDR3 runs 14 residues. This CDR3 reads CSVGGPSSYNEQFF.

The V and J genes are TRBV12-3 or TRBV12-4 and TRBJ1-2; the TCRdb D gene call, TRBD1, has no DNA to confirm it. There are 14 residues in the CDR3. Here the CDR3 reads CASSRTGEFYGYTF.

J is TRBJ2-7 and V is TRBV29-1; absent DNA, TCRdb's TRBD2 call cannot be checked. Germline V gene lookup returns CDR1 SQVTM and CDR2 ANQGSEA. CDR3 length: 12 amino acids. The chain's CDR3 is CSVREGGYEQYF.

The J gene is TRBJ2-1, the V gene TRBV7-3; lacking DNA, the TRBD2 call made by TCRdb goes unchecked. This CDR3 has 15 residues. From germline, CDR1 is SGHTA and CDR2 FQGTGA. The CDR3 sequence: CASSDGLGLGNEQFF.

The chain links TRBV6-2 or TRBV6-3 to TRBJ2-5; TCRdb's D call, TRBD1, is unchecked because there is no DNA. In germline, CDR1 is MNHEY, CDR2 SVGEGT. The CDR3 covers 15 residues. The CDR3 loop reads CASSYSNGAQETQYF.

The chain carries TRBV27 and TRBJ1-1; TCRdb's D call, TRBD1, is unchecked because there is no DNA. Germline V lookup: CDR1 MNHEY, CDR2 SMNVEV (reference sequence). CDR3 length: 16 residues. The CDR3 loop reads CASAQQLGQGNTEAFF.

CDR3 in amino acids: CASSLSPTPRDNEQFF. The chain employs TRBV7-9 and TRBJ2-1; TCRdb reports TRBD1, a call that lacks DNA to check it against. This CDR3 comprises 16 residues. From germline, CDR1 is SEHNR and CDR2 FQNEAQ (reference sequence). The variable domain in full, with the rest retrieved from reference TRBV7-9 and TRBJ2-1, is DTGVSQNPRHKITKRGQNVTFRCDPISEHNRLYWYRQTLGQGPEFLTYFQNEAQLEKSRLLSDRFSAERPKGSFSTLEIQRTEQGDSAMYLCASSLSPTPRDNEQFFGPGTRLTVL.

CDR3 in amino acids: CSEGVLGETQYF. The chain recombines TRBV29-1 with TRBJ2-5; the TCRdb D gene call, TRBD2, has no DNA to confirm it. The V gene's germline CDR1 is SQVTM and CDR2 ANQGSEA. CDR3 size: 12 residues.

The rearrangement uses TRBV7-3 and TRBJ2-1; the TCRdb call, TRBD1, lacks DNA for checking. The length of the CDR3 is 16 residues. Germline V lookup: CDR1 SGHTA, CDR2 FQGTGA. The chain's CDR3 is CASSLLQGKGYNEQFF.

This chain connects TRBV5-1 to TRBJ1-3. CDR3 size: 15 residues. Germline V gene sequence: CDR1 SGHRS, CDR2 YFSETQ. Here the CDR3 reads CASSLDITSGNTIYF.

This CDR3 is CSADSGRSYEQYF. This sequence joins TRBV20-1 and TRBJ2-7; TCRdb's D call, TRBD2, is unchecked because there is no DNA. Per germline, CDR1 DFQATT and CDR2 SNEGSKA (reference sequence). The CDR3 runs 13 residues.

This chain links TRBV29-1 with TRBJ2-7; checking the TCRdb D call of TRBD2 is not possible without DNA. CDR1 SQVTM and CDR2 ANQGSEA come from the germline V gene. The CDR3 is 13 residues long. This CDR3 is CSVPGTSGYEQYF.

This chain links TRBV7-9 with TRBJ2-1; TCRdb returns TRBD2, unconfirmable since there is no DNA. The CDR3 runs to 15 residues. The germline V gene encodes CDR1 SEHNR and CDR2 FQNEAQ (reference sequence). CDR3 sequence reads: CASSLGIGRADEQFF.

The chain employs TRBV18 and TRBJ2-4; there is no DNA to check the TCRdb D call of TRBD2. This CDR3 has 15 residues. Looked up from germline, CDR1 is KGHSH and CDR2 is LQKENI. This chain's CDR3 is CASSPLAGEENIQYF.

The J gene is TRBJ2-1, the V gene TRBV4-2; with no DNA, the TCRdb D assignment of TRBD2 cannot be verified. Per the germline V gene, CDR1 is LGHNA and CDR2 is YNFKEQ. The CDR3 is 15 residues long. The CDR3 loop reads CASSQVTADYNEQFF.

The chain employs TRBV6-2 or TRBV6-3 and TRBJ2-7. Germline assignment: CDR1 MNHEY and CDR2 SVGEGT. The CDR3 spans 13 residues. CDR3 amino acids: CASSYGLSYEQYF.

V is TRBV9 and J is TRBJ2-3. The germline CDR1 and CDR2 sequences are SGDLS and YYNGEE. The CDR3 is 13 amino acids. CDR3 protein: CASSFISTDTQYF.

The chain links TRBV12-3 or TRBV12-4 to TRBJ2-1; TCRdb lists TRBD1, though no DNA is available to test this call. CDR3 size: 13 residues. The CDR3 loop is CASTRDTNNEQFF.

The genes are TRBV7-9 and TRBJ2-3; TCRdb selects TRBD1, and the lack of DNA leaves this call unchecked. CDR3 size: 12 residues. The germline gives CDR1 SEHNR, CDR2 FQNEAQ (reference sequence). CDR3: CASRTAGDTQYF.

The chain is built from TRBV5-1 and TRBJ1-2; the D call from TCRdb, TRBD1, cannot be confirmed without DNA. Germline loops: CDR1 SGHRS, CDR2 YFSETQ. This CDR3 contains 13 residues. This chain's CDR3 is CASSLLGADGYTF. The entire variable domain, with the rest obtained from reference TRBV5-1 and TRBJ1-2, is as follows: KAGVTQTPRYLIKTRGQQVTLSCSPISGHRSVSWYQQTPGQGLQFLFEYFSETQRNKGNFPGRFSGRQFSNSRSEMNVSTLELGDSALYLCASSLLGADGYTFGSGTRLTVV.